The present T cell receptor beta chain was sequenced within a study of CD8+CD57+ T cells in acquired aplastic anemia. The overall study: DNA recovered from sorted CD4+ and CD8+ cells had a mean of around 3.3 ug.

Genomic DNA provided the template from which TCR beta VDJ and CDR3 profiles were obtained. TCRdb passed the reads through MiXCR, listing each CDR3 protein once. The table records approximately 190,000 distinct CDR3 sequences, around 66% of them present only once. Trimming took off 2 bases at V and 0 bases at J, with 17 bases between the two ends. The CDR3 has 19 amino acids. CDR1 is SNHLY, CDR2 FYNNEI, per germline. The chain is built from TRBV2 and TRBJ1-6; D is uncertain. The receptor was isolated from a human donor with severe aplastic anemia or a healthy control (not recorded which). Sample: sorted CD4+, CD8+, or CD8+CD57+ T cells (not recorded which) from PBMCs. The CDR3 sequence: CASSERRGRTSSYNSPLHF. CDR3 nucleotide sequence: TGTGCCAGCAGTGAAAGGAGAGGCAGAACTAGCTCCTATAATTCACCCCTCCACTTT.